Each of the 20 T cell receptor beta chains below was sequenced from the same sample in a study of blood T cell repertoires in COVID-19. The data were produced by immunoSEQ multiplex PCR, yet TCRdb's version contains in-frame clones alone and is incomplete. The sample carries 170,000 or so clones, approximately 88% recorded once. Sequenced input: PBMCs or T cells enriched from blood (not recorded which). The receptors were gathered from a woman aged 50 to 60 who had recovered from COVID-19.

The V gene is TRBV18, the J gene TRBJ1-2, with unresolved D. This CDR3 has 14 amino acids. Germline-derived CDR1 and CDR2 are KGHSH and LQKENI. Trimming cost V 0 bases and J 3 bases, with 8 bases left between them. The CDR3 DNA reads TGTGCCAGCTCACCACCGCGGCGGCACTATGGCTACACCTTC. Translation: CASSPPRRHYGYTF.

The genes are TRBV7-2 and TRBJ2-7, with D perhaps TRBD1 (6 bases). Germline V gene data show CDR1 as SGHTA and CDR2 as FQGNSA. The V end was cut by 1 base, the J end by 2 bases, with 15 bases between. The CDR3 spans 16 residues. The CDR3 nucleotides are TGTGCCAGCAGCTTAGACGTCGACAGGACCCCCTACGAGCAGTACTTC. Encoded protein: CASSLDVDRTPYEQYF.

The chain recombines TRBV7-6 with TRBJ2-3; tentatively, D is TRBD1 (6 bases). The CDR3 contains 15 residues. Germline assignment: CDR1 SGHVS and CDR2 FNYEAQ. V dropped 6 bases and J dropped 2 bases, with 15 bases sitting between them. The CDR3 sequence: CASSYTGSATDTQYF. The CDR3 DNA reads TGTGCCAGCAGTTATACAGGGTCCGCCACAGATACGCAGTATTTT.

The chain carries TRBV19 and TRBJ1-3, with D possibly TRBD1 on 5 matching bases. The CDR3 has 13 residues. CDR1 and CDR2 from the germline V gene are LNHDA and SQIVND (reference sequence). Trimming cost V 3 bases and J 11 bases, with 14 bases left between them. The CDR3 nucleotides are TGTGCCAGTAGTATGTACACCTCGGGGGCCATATATTTT. Translated: CASSMYTSGAIYF.

The V call is TRBV6-5, the J call TRBJ1-5; D gene uncertain. Per the germline V gene, CDR1 is MNHEY and CDR2 is SVGAGI. Trimming shortened V by 4 bases and J by 7 bases, and 11 bases separated the two germline ends. CDR3 length: 13 amino acids. CDR3 in amino acids: CASSSSTGQPQHF. The CDR3 region has the DNA TGTGCCAGCAGTTCGTCTACGGGGCAGCCCCAGCATTTT.

V usage is TRBV4-3 and J usage is TRBJ2-3; 8 positions agree with TRBD1. CDR1 is LGHNA, CDR2 YSLEER, per germline. Trimming cost V 2 bases and J 2 bases; bases outside gene matches: 6. The CDR3 contains 16 residues. The CDR3, as DNA: TGCGCCAGCAGCCAATCCCGGACAGGGTTCACAGATACGCAGTATTTT. As protein: CASSQSRTGFTDTQYF.

The chain uses TRBV4-2 and TRBJ1-2; 11 bases agree with TRBD1. With V trimmed by 1 base and J by 8 bases, 6 bases remained unmatched. The CDR3 has 15 residues. Germline CDR1 and CDR2: LGHNA and YNFKEQ. CDR3 sequence: CASSQVGQGARGYTF. The CDR3 nucleotides read TGTGCCAGCAGCCAAGTTGGACAGGGGGCGCGGGGCTACACCTTC.

This clone is a singleton in its sample. The chain combines TRBV24-1 with TRBJ2-3; 7 bases map to TRBD2. CDR1 KGHDR and CDR2 SFDVKD come from the germline V gene. CDR3 size: 15 residues. The trim removed 4 bases at V and 4 bases at J, leaving 7 bases unmatched. The CDR3: CATSERGLVPDTQYF. The CDR3 DNA reads as TGTGCCACCAGTGAACGAGGACTAGTCCCAGATACGCAGTATTTT.

V and J are TRBV5-1 and TRBJ2-3; D is unclear. V lost 0 bases to trimming and J lost 4 bases, with 9 bases between them. This CDR3 spans 14 amino acids. Looked up from germline, CDR1 is SGHRS and CDR2 is YFSETQ. The CDR3 loop is CASSLARQSDTQYF. CDR3 bases: TGCGCCAGCAGCTTGGCCCGACAATCAGATACGCAGTATTTT.

This rearrangement joins TRBV7-9 to TRBJ1-2, with D possibly matching TRBD1 (6 bases). The CDR3 is made up of 14 amino acids. CDR1 and CDR2 from the germline V gene are SEHNR and FQNEAQ (reference sequence). Trimming removed 5 bases from V and 8 bases from J, with 18 bases in between. The CDR3 DNA reads TGTGCCAGCAGCCCCGAGGGGGATGTAATCGGCTACACCTTC. Translating gives CASSPEGDVIGYTF.

This rearrangement joins TRBV4-2 to TRBJ2-2; D gene ambiguous. With 4 bases removed from V and 6 bases from J, the gap between germline ends came to 9 bases. The germline gives CDR1 LGHNA, CDR2 YNFKEQ. CDR3 size: 13 residues. The CDR3 region has the DNA TGTGCCAGCAGCCCCCCGCAGGCCGGGGAGCTGTTTTTT. Its translation is CASSPPQAGELFF.

The table lists this clone with a count of one. J is TRBJ1-1 and V is TRBV9; D is possibly TRBD1 (5 bases). Germline assignment: CDR1 SGDLS and CDR2 YYNGEE. Trimming stripped 4 bases from V and 0 bases from J, with 19 bases between. The CDR3 spans 17 residues. The CDR3 region has the DNA TGTGCCAGCAGCCCTCACGAAAGGGGTGGTATGAACACTGAAGCTTTCTTT. Its translation is CASSPHERGGMNTEAFF.

The chain has TRBV5-1 and TRBJ2-7; the D is unclear. The CDR3 covers 16 residues. V lost 4 bases and J 5 bases, leaving 22 bases between the germline ends. Per germline, CDR1 SGHRS and CDR2 YFSETQ. The CDR3 sequence is CASSPVHWQPRDEQYF. The CDR3 DNA follows: TGCGCCAGCAGCCCTGTCCACTGGCAGCCACGGGACGAGCAGTACTTC.

The chain joins TRBV25-1 to TRBJ2-1, with TRBD2 identical over 7 bases. Unmatched junction bases numbered 3, after V lost 3 bases and J lost 1 base. CDR1 and CDR2 (germline): MGHDK, SYGVNS. CDR3 length equals 15 residues. CDR3: CASSEGGGSYNEQFF. The CDR3 nucleotides read TGTGCCAGCAGTGAGGGGGGGGGATCCTACAATGAGCAGTTCTTC.

V and J are TRBV7-2 and TRBJ2-4; the D gene is possibly TRBD2 (7 bases). The CDR3 spans 16 residues. V shed 5 bases and J shed 8 bases, with 22 bases lying between them. The germline gives CDR1 SGHTA, CDR2 FQGNSA. The CDR3 sequence is CASSPVPRGGGDIQYF. CDR3 in DNA: TGTGCCAGCAGCCCGGTACCAAGGGGGGGAGGGGACATTCAGTACTTC.

The rearrangement uses TRBV9 and TRBJ2-4, with D maybe TRBD1 (7 bases). The V gene's germline CDR1 is SGDLS and CDR2 YYNGEE. V was trimmed by 0 bases and J by 0 bases, leaving 16 bases between them. The CDR3 has 18 residues. CDR3 in amino acids: CASSVGQGGNSAKNIQYF. CDR3 in DNA: TGTGCCAGCAGCGTAGGTCAGGGGGGTAACTCAGCCAAAAACATTCAGTACTTC.

V is TRBV11-2 and J is TRBJ2-6; D may be TRBD1 (6 bases). Germline CDR1 is SGHAT and CDR2 is FQNNGV. The CDR3 spans 18 residues. Trimming shortened V by 4 bases and J by 0 bases, and 16 bases separated the two germline ends. As DNA, the CDR3 is TGTGCCAGCAGCTCCGACAGGAGTAAGTTCTCTGGGGCCAACGTCCTGACTTTC. Translating it yields CASSSDRSKFSGANVLTF.

CDR3 in amino acids: CASSPRTDYEQYF. CDR3 coding DNA: TGTGCCAGCTCACCGCGGACAGACTACGAGCAGTACTTC. The V call is TRBV18, the J call TRBJ2-7; the D gene is possibly TRBD1 (6 bases). The ends were cut back, 3 bases at V and 3 bases at J, with 9 bases in the middle. Looked up from germline, CDR1 is KGHSH and CDR2 is LQKENI. The CDR3 has 13 amino acids.

J is TRBJ2-1 and V is TRBV11-3, with 10 bases fitting TRBD2. Germline loops: CDR1 SGHNT, CDR2 YENEEA. CDR3 length: 14 amino acids. The V and J ends lost 5 bases and 5 bases, in that order; junction bases with no gene match: 3. CDR3 DNA sequence: TGTGCCAGCAGCACGGGGACTAGCGACAATGAGCAGTTCTTC. Its translation: CASSTGTSDNEQFF.

The chain carries TRBV10-3 and TRBJ1-2, with a tentative D call TRBD1 (6 bases). The CDR3 contains 14 residues. The V and J ends lost 0 bases and 8 bases respectively, with 13 bases between them. CDR1 and CDR2 from the germline V gene are ENHRY and SYGVKD. CDR3 residues: CAISESLGGRGYTF. The CDR3 nucleotides are TGTGCCATCAGTGAGTCCCTAGGGGGACGCGGCTACACCTTC.